This record concerns one T cell receptor beta chain sequence. The entry originates in a study of cytomegalovirus exposure and HLA in healthy donors. Trimming took 7 bases from V and 1 from J; bases not matched to a gene: 5. Germline values: CDR1 MNHNS, CDR2 SASEGT. The CDR3 totals 14 residues. PCR involved 60 Vbeta and 13 Jbeta primers. This table comes from immunoSEQ multiplex PCR, and its TCRdb copy is limited to in-frame clones, with some not included. Recorded for this sample: about 160,000 clones. The sample comprised PBMCs. The V call is TRBV6-1, the J call TRBJ2-3, with 7 bases that match TRBD2. The receptor comes from a woman aged 45 to 65 in good health and CMV-seronegative. The CDR3 loop is CASNRDYRTDTQYF. The CDR3 DNA reads TGTGCCAGCAACCGGGACTACCGCACAGATACGCAGTATTTT.